This T cell receptor beta chain was observed in a study of T-cell memory formation after mild COVID-19. Germline assignment: CDR1 SGDLS and CDR2 YYNGEE. The CDR3 is made up of 14 amino acids. The germline V and J ends were trimmed by 4 bases and 6 bases, with 15 bases remaining between them. This clonotype showed up just a few times. TCRdb analysed the 5' RACE reads with MiXCR anew, one entry per CDR3 protein. Here the sample spans some 300,000 distinct CDR3 sequences, approximately 19% being singletons. The material sequenced was PBMCs or a T cell subset sorted from them (not recorded which). This receptor was identified in a young man who had mild COVID-19 (a few samples of this study predate the infection). Cell type and time point are not known. The V and J genes are TRBV9 and TRBJ2-3; D unresolved. Here the CDR3 DNA reads TGTGCCAGCAGCCTCCGGGCGGCTGCGGATACGCAGTATTTT. Protein sequence: CASSLRAAADTQYF. The entire variable domain, with the rest obtained from reference TRBV9 and TRBJ2-3, is as follows: DSGVTQTPKHLITATGQRVTLRCSPRSGDLSVYWYQQSLDQGLQFLIQYYNGEERAKGNILERFSAQQFPDLHSELNLSSLELGDSALYFCASSLRAAADTQYFGPGTRLTVL.